This T cell receptor beta chain is from a study of blood T cell repertoires in COVID-19. V was pared by 5 bases and J by 10 bases, with 11 bases of the junction left unmatched. The germline CDR1 and CDR2 sequences are SEHNR and FQNEAQ (reference sequence). This CDR3 spans 15 amino acids. TCRdb's table, derived via immunoSEQ multiplex PCR, lists solely in-frame clones and lacks some. The data show about 120,000 clones, around 85% seen once. The sequence was collected from a man between 60 and 70 years old with acute or convalescent COVID-19. Sequenced input: peripheral blood. The chain joins TRBV7-9 to TRBJ1-6, with 7 bases aligning to TRBD1. CDR3 in DNA: TGTGCCAGCAGCGGACCGAGGGGGCCCGAATCACCCCTCCACTTT. Residues: CASSGPRGPESPLHF. Combining the CDR3 with reference TRBV7-9 and TRBJ1-6 gives the whole variable domain DTGVSQNPRHKITKRGQNVTFRCDPISEHNRLYWYRQTLGQGPEFLTYFQNEAQLEKSRLLSDRFSAERPKGSFSTLEIQRTEQGDSAMYLCASSGPRGPESPLHFGNGTRLTVT.